The 28 T cell receptor beta chains listed next were all sequenced from one sample in a study of shared clonotypes between healthy human individuals. Selected positively for CCR7 and CD45RO-negative, naive CD8 cells excluded terminally differentiated effector memory CD45RA+ cells. The table came from immunoSEQ multiplex PCR; TCRdb's copy has only in-frame clones and leaves some out. The sample records around 2,100,000 clones, approximately 94% being singletons. The sequenced sample was naive CD8+ T cells sorted from blood. These receptors all come from a man between 18 and 29 years old in good health.

The V gene is TRBV2, the J gene TRBJ1-5; weak D call: TRBD1 (5 bases). Germline CDR1 reads SNHLY; CDR2 reads FYNNEI. The length of the CDR3 is 15 residues. V shed 4 bases and J shed 1 base, with 11 bases lying between them. CDR3 sequence: CASSVGAISNQPQHF. The CDR3 DNA follows: TGTGCCAGCAGTGTTGGGGCCATCAGCAATCAGCCCCAGCATTTT.

The V call is TRBV28, the J call TRBJ2-7; a weak D match, TRBD1 (5 bases). The germline V and J ends were trimmed by 4 bases and 1 base, with 11 bases remaining between them. The CDR3 extends over 14 amino acids. CDR1 MDHEN and CDR2 SYDVKM come from the germline V gene. The CDR3 DNA reads TGTGCCAGCAGTTCTCAGGGTTGGTCCTACGAGCAGTACTTC. Its translation: CASSSQGWSYEQYF.

This chain uses TRBV7-8 with TRBJ2-5, with 7 bases identical to TRBD2. This CDR3 is 13 amino acids long. After removal of 4 bases from V and 5 bases from J, the junction contained 4 bases not matched to a gene. The germline V gene has CDR1 SGHVS and CDR2 FQNEAQ. CDR3 sequence (DNA): TGTGCCAGCAGCTGGGGGGGGATGGAGACCCAGTACTTC. The encoded protein is CASSWGGMETQYF.

On this clone itself: This specimen includes other DNA sequences encoding the same CDR3. This sequence joins TRBV25-1 and TRBJ1-1; no clear D gene. CDR1 and CDR2 from the germline V gene are MGHDK and SYGVNS. V was cut by 6 bases and J by 2 bases, with 7 bases left in between. There are 12 residues in the CDR3. DNA for the CDR3: TGTGCCAGCAGCTTGGGAAACACTGAAGCTTTCTTT. Its translation: CASSLGNTEAFF.

V gene TRBV10-3 combines with J gene TRBJ1-2; no clear D. This CDR3 is 15 amino acids long. Per germline, CDR1 ENHRY and CDR2 SYGVKD. V lost 0 bases and J 4 bases, leaving 12 bases between the germline ends. The CDR3 region has the DNA TGTGCCATCAGTGAGTCCGACTTATCGAGCTATGGCTACACCTTC. Translated: CAISESDLSSYGYTF.

This chain joins TRBV7-9 and TRBJ2-1; 7 bases agree with TRBD1. Germline CDR1 is SEHNR and CDR2 is FQNEAQ (reference sequence). The CDR3 runs 15 residues. V was clipped by 4 bases and J by 6 bases; unmatched bases: 9. The CDR3 nucleotides are TGTGCCAGCAGCTCAAGACAGGGTTTGGGCAATGAGCAGTTCTTC. Protein product: CASSSRQGLGNEQFF. Supplemented by reference TRBV7-9 and TRBJ2-1, the full variable domain reads DTGVSQNPRHKITKRGQNVTFRCDPISEHNRLYWYRQTLGQGPEFLTYFQNEAQLEKSRLLSDRFSAERPKGSFSTLEIQRTEQGDSAMYLCASSSRQGLGNEQFFGPGTRLTVL.

This clone was seen a few times. This specimen includes other DNA sequences encoding the same CDR3. The chain has TRBV7-9 and TRBJ1-2; no clear D. This CDR3 comprises 13 residues. The germline V gene encodes CDR1 SEHNR and CDR2 FQNEAQ (reference sequence). V dropped 1 base and J dropped 2 bases, with 5 bases sitting between them. The CDR3 DNA reads TGTGCCAGCAGCTTAGAAGGGAACTATGGCTACACCTTC. It specifies CASSLEGNYGYTF. Combining the CDR3 with reference TRBV7-9 and TRBJ1-2 gives the whole variable domain DTGVSQNPRHKITKRGQNVTFRCDPISEHNRLYWYRQTLGQGPEFLTYFQNEAQLEKSRLLSDRFSAERPKGSFSTLEIQRTEQGDSAMYLCASSLEGNYGYTFGSGTRLTVV.

This rearrangement joins TRBV2 to TRBJ2-1; D may correspond to TRBD1 or TRBD2 (5 bases each). The CDR3 sequence is 16 residues long. V lost 2 bases to trimming and J lost 5 bases, with 16 bases between them. From germline, CDR1 is SNHLY and CDR2 FYNNEI. The CDR3 is CASSESRDGYDNEQFF. CDR3 sequence (DNA): TGTGCCAGCAGTGAATCAAGGGACGGTTACGACAATGAGCAGTTCTTC.

The rearrangement links TRBV2 to TRBJ1-5; D may be TRBD1 (6 bases). This CDR3 has 14 residues. The V end was cut by 5 bases, the J end by 4 bases, with 12 bases between. The germline V gene has CDR1 SNHLY and CDR2 FYNNEI. The CDR3 loop reads CASSYGTRNQPQHF. Here the CDR3 DNA reads TGTGCCAGCAGTTACGGGACAAGGAATCAGCCCCAGCATTTT.

This clone showed up just once. The chain recombines TRBV4-3 with TRBJ2-2, with D possibly being TRBD1 (6 bases). The CDR3 is 18 amino acids. V was clipped by 0 bases and J by 1 base, with 15 bases between them. Germline CDR1 and CDR2: LGHNA and YSLEER. The CDR3 nucleotides read TGCGCCAGCAGCCAAGAGGGGCGAAAGGACAGGAACACCGGGGAGCTGTTTTTT. This gives the protein CASSQEGRKDRNTGELFF.

This clone was observed once. The J gene is TRBJ2-1, the V gene TRBV9; tentative D call: TRBD2 (6 bases). V lost 7 bases to trimming and J lost 7 bases, with 15 bases between them. CDR3 size: 13 residues. Per germline, CDR1 SGDLS and CDR2 YYNGEE. The CDR3 is CASARGGRNEQFF. Written as DNA, the CDR3 is TGTGCCAGCGCACGGGGAGGAAGGAATGAGCAGTTCTTC. The full variable domain, its missing parts supplied by reference TRBV9 and TRBJ2-1, is DSGVTQTPKHLITATGQRVTLRCSPRSGDLSVYWYQQSLDQGLQFLIQYYNGEERAKGNILERFSAQQFPDLHSELNLSSLELGDSALYFCASARGGRNEQFFGPGTRLTVL.

The genes are TRBV4-1 and TRBJ1-1, with D maybe TRBD1 (6 bases). The V end was cut by 2 bases, the J end by 0 bases, with 10 bases between. This CDR3 spans 15 amino acids. Looked up from germline, CDR1 is MGHRA and CDR2 is YSYEKL. CDR3 protein: CASSQRGGMNTEAFF. CDR3 sequence (DNA): TGCGCCAGCAGCCAAAGGGGGGGGATGAACACTGAAGCTTTCTTT.

This chain connects TRBV21-1 to TRBJ2-7; whether TRBD2, the table's D call, matches the DNA was not checked. TRBV21-1 is given as a pseudogene. The CDR3 consists of 16 residues. CDR3 sequence reads: CASSTSPGRERHEQYF. Written as DNA, the CDR3 is TGTGCCAGCAGCACGTCTCCCGGACGGGAGAGGCACGAGCAGTACTTC.

The V call is TRBV5-1, the J call TRBJ2-1, with TRBD2 identical over 11 bases. The length of the CDR3 is 16 residues. J lost 7 bases, V lost 4 bases, and 10 bases had no gene match. The V gene's germline CDR1 is SGHRS and CDR2 YFSETQ. DNA for the CDR3: TGCGCCAGCAGCCCCTTACTAGCGGGAGTAGGTAATGAGCAGTTCTTC. Residues: CASSPLLAGVGNEQFF.

V usage is TRBV7-9 and J usage is TRBJ1-1, with D hard to call. The CDR3 extends over 12 amino acids. From germline, CDR1 is SEHNR and CDR2 FQNEAQ (reference sequence). V shed 7 bases and J shed 1 base, with 7 bases lying between them. The CDR3 loop reads CASTRGNTEAFF. CDR3 sequence (DNA): TGTGCCAGCACCCGGGGGAACACTGAAGCTTTCTTT.

This chain joins TRBV19 and TRBJ1-1; possibly TRBD1 for D (6 bases). The CDR3 contains 15 residues. V was shortened by 6 bases and J by 0 bases, with 14 bases between the two germline ends. Germline-derived CDR1 and CDR2 are LNHDA and SQIVND (reference sequence). CDR3 DNA: TGTGCCAGTAGCACTGAGGACAGCTTGAACACTGAAGCTTTCTTT. The encoded protein is CASSTEDSLNTEAFF.

The CDR3 DNA is TGTGCCAGCAGCGGGACAGCTCATGAGCAGTTCTTC. Its translation is CASSGTAHEQFF. The chain couples TRBV5-4 to TRBJ2-1; 7 bases match TRBD1. The CDR3 totals 12 residues. Germline V gives CDR1 SGHNT, CDR2 YYREEE (reference sequence). V shed 4 bases and J 8 bases; nucleotides not matched to a gene: 3.

This clone was picked up one time. This chain uses TRBV4-1 with TRBJ2-4, with a possible D match to TRBD2 (6 bases). Trimming shortened V by 0 bases and J by 0 bases, and 12 bases separated the two germline ends. CDR3 length equals 17 residues. The germline V gene has CDR1 MGHRA and CDR2 YSYEKL. The CDR3 DNA reads TGCGCCAGCAGCCAAGAAGAGGTGGGACTAGCCAAAAACATTCAGTACTTC. Its translation: CASSQEEVGLAKNIQYF.

The DNA for the CDR3 is TGTGCCAGCAGCTTAGGACTGAGCGGGGAGCTGTTTTTT. This encodes CASSLGLSGELFF. V is TRBV7-3 and J is TRBJ2-2; possibly TRBD2 for D (5 bases). The length of the CDR3 is 13 residues. Germline V gives CDR1 SGHTA, CDR2 FQGTGA. V gave up 2 bases and J gave up 7 bases, with 8 bases separating them.

CDR3 protein: CASSQKSGGAADTQYF. The CDR3 region has the DNA TGCGCCAGCAGCCAAAAGAGCGGGGGGGCTGCAGATACGCAGTATTTT. J is TRBJ2-3 and V is TRBV4-1, with 10 bases identical to TRBD2. In germline, CDR1 is MGHRA, CDR2 YSYEKL. V shed 2 bases, J shed 4 bases, and the junction held 6 bases outside the gene matches. This CDR3 has 16 amino acids.

For the CDR3, the DNA is TGTGCCAGTAGCCCTAGCGGGTACTCTGGGGCCAACGTCCTGACTTTC. It translates to CASSPSGYSGANVLTF. V is TRBV19 and J is TRBJ2-6, with 8 bases aligning to TRBD2. V was clipped by 6 bases and J by 0 bases; unmatched bases: 4. CDR1 and CDR2 from the germline V gene are LNHDA and SQIVND (reference sequence). This CDR3 spans 16 amino acids.

The V call is TRBV6-6, the J call TRBJ2-3, with 14 positions matching TRBD2. Germline V CDR1 and CDR2: MNHNY, SVGAGI (reference sequence). The CDR3 runs 15 residues. The V segment lost 5 bases and the J segment 3 bases; nucleotides outside the gene matches: 1. The CDR3 is CASSRLAGGTDTQYF. CDR3 nucleotides: TGTGCCAGCAGTAGACTAGCGGGGGGGACAGATACGCAGTATTTT.

As to this clone: The sample contains more than one DNA sequence encoding this CDR3. The chain carries TRBV6-5 and TRBJ2-7; 7 bases line up with TRBD1. This CDR3 is 12 amino acids long. The V gene end was trimmed by 5 bases and the J gene end by 3 bases; junction bases not matched to a gene: 1. Germline CDR1 is MNHEY and CDR2 is SVGAGI. This CDR3 is CASSPGGYEQYF. CDR3 bases: TGTGCCAGCAGTCCAGGGGGCTACGAGCAGTACTTC.

The V and J genes are TRBV18 and TRBJ2-7; the D call may be TRBD1 or TRBD2 (5 bases each). Germline assignment: CDR1 KGHSH and CDR2 LQKENI. The V gene lost 4 bases and the J gene lost 3 bases, with 19 bases spanning the gap. The CDR3 consists of 16 residues. DNA for the CDR3: TGTGCCAGCTCACACGACCCCCGGGACGGCCACTACGAGCAGTACTTC. This codes for CASSHDPRDGHYEQYF.

The chain recombines TRBV28 with TRBJ1-2; D is unresolved. Trimming stripped 3 bases from V and 5 bases from J, with 7 bases between. The CDR3 sequence is 12 residues long. Germline loops: CDR1 MDHEN, CDR2 SYDVKM. The CDR3 coding sequence is TGTGCCAGCAGTTTGGCGGGGTATGGCTACACCTTC. Amino acid sequence: CASSLAGYGYTF.

The chain couples TRBV5-5 to TRBJ1-6, with D unclear. The ends were cut back, 0 bases at V and 8 bases at J, with 6 bases in the middle. In germline, CDR1 is SGHKS, CDR2 YYEKEE (reference sequence). The CDR3 covers 13 residues. CDR3 protein: CASSLGTDSPLHF. DNA for the CDR3: TGTGCCAGCAGCTTGGGGACGGATTCACCCCTCCACTTT.

The chain carries TRBV7-9 and TRBJ1-2; perhaps TRBD1 as D (5 bases). Germline V CDR1 and CDR2: SEHNR, FQNEAQ (reference sequence). V dropped 1 base and J dropped 2 bases, with 11 bases sitting between them. There are 15 residues in the CDR3. The CDR3 spells CASSLVMPGNYGYTF. The CDR3 bases are TGTGCCAGCAGCTTAGTAATGCCAGGGAACTATGGCTACACCTTC.

This clone was found once. CDR3 sequence (DNA): TGTGCCAGCAGTGACAGGGGGCGCCCAGAGACCCAGTACTTC. It codes for CASSDRGRPETQYF. The chain has TRBV2 and TRBJ2-5; the match to TRBD1 covers 8 bases. The CDR3 runs to 14 residues. The germline CDR1 and CDR2 sequences are SNHLY and FYNNEI. V trimming: 3 bases; J trimming: 4 bases; junction bases outside the gene matches: 4.